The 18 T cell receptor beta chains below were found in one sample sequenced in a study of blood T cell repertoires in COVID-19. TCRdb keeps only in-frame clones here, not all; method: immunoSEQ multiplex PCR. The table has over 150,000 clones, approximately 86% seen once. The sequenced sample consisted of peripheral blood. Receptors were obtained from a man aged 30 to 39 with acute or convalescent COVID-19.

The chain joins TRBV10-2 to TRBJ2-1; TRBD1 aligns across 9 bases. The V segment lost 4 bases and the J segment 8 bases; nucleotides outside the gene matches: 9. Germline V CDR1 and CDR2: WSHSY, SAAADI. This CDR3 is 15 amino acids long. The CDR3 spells CASSAGTGTMYEQFF. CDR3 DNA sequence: TGCGCCAGCAGTGCCGGGACAGGGACGATGTATGAGCAGTTCTTC.

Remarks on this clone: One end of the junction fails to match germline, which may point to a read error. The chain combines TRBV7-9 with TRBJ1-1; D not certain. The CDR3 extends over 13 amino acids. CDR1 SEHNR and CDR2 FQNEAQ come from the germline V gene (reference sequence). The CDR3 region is CACSSSRDTEAFF. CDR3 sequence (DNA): TGTGCCTGCAGCTCTAGTCGGGATACTGAAGCTTTCTTT.

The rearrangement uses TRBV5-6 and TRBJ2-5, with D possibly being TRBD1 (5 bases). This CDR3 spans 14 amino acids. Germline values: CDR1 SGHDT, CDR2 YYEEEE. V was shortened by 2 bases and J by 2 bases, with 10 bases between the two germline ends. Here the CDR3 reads CASSFPDSQETQYF. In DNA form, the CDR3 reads TGTGCCAGCAGCTTTCCTGACAGTCAAGAGACCCAGTACTTC.

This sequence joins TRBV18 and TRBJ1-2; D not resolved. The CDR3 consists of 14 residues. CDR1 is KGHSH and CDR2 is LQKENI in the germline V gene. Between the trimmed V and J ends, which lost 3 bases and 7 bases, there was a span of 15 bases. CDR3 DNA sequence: TGTGCCAGCTCACCCCCCAACGCGGGCTTTGGCTACACCTTC. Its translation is CASSPPNAGFGYTF.

Here the CDR3 reads CASSHSQSRSEAFF. Here the CDR3 DNA reads TGTGCCAGCTCACACAGCCAAAGCCGTTCGGAAGCTTTCTTT. The chain uses TRBV18 and TRBJ1-1; D is ambiguous. The V end was cut by 4 bases, the J end by 8 bases, with 17 bases between. This CDR3 spans 14 amino acids. Germline V gene lookup returns CDR1 KGHSH and CDR2 LQKENI.

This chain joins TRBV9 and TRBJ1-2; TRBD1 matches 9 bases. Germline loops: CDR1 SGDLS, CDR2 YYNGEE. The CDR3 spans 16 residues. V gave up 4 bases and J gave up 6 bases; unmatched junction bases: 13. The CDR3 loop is CASSSYQRGTGNGYTF. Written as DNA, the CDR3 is TGTGCCAGCAGCTCTTACCAAAGGGGGACAGGGAATGGCTACACCTTC. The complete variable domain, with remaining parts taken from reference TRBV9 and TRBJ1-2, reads DSGVTQTPKHLITATGQRVTLRCSPRSGDLSVYWYQQSLDQGLQFLIQYYNGEERAKGNILERFSAQQFPDLHSELNLSSLELGDSALYFCASSSYQRGTGNGYTFGSGTRLTVV.

CDR3 in amino acids: CASGLGTGGDEQFF. The CDR3 nucleotides are TGTGCTAGTGGTTTGGGGACAGGGGGCGATGAGCAGTTCTTC. The genes are TRBV12-5 and TRBJ2-1; TRBD1 aligns across 11 bases. V shed 1 base and J 8 bases; nucleotides not matched to a gene: 1. CDR1 and CDR2 (germline): LGHNT, FRNRAP. The CDR3 covers 14 residues.

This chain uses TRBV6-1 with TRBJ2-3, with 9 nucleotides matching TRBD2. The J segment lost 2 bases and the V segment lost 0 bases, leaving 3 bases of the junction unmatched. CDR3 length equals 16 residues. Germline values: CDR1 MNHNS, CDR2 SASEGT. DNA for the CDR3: TGTGCCAGCAGTGAAGCCCTAGCGGGGTTCACAGATACGCAGTATTTT. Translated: CASSEALAGFTDTQYF.

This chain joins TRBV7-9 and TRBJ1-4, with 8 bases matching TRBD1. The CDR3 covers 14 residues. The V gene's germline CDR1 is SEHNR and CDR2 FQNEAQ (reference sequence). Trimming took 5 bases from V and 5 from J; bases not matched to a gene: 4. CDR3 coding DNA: TGTGCCAGCAGCGTGACAGGGGTGAATGAAAAACTGTTTTTT. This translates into CASSVTGVNEKLFF.

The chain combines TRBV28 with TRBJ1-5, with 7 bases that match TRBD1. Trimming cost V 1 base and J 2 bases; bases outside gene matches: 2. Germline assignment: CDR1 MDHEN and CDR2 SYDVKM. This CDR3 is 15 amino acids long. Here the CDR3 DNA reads TGTGCCAGCAGTTTATCCACAGGGGGCAATCAGCCCCAGCATTTT. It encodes CASSLSTGGNQPQHF.

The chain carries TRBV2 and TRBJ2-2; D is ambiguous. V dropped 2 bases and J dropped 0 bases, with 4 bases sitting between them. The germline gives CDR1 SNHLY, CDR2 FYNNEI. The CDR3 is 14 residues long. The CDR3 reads CASSEQTNTGELFF. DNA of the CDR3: TGTGCCAGCAGTGAACAGACGAACACCGGGGAGCTGTTTTTT.

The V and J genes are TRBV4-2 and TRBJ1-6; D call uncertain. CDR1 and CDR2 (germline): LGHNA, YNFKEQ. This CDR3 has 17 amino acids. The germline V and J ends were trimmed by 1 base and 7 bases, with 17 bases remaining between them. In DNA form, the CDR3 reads TGTGCCAGCAGCCAAGTGAACGGTGTCGAGATGAATTCACCCCTCCACTTT. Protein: CASSQVNGVEMNSPLHF.

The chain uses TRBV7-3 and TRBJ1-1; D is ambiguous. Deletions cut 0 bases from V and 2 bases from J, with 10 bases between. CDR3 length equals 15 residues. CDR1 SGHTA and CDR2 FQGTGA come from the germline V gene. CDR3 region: CASSLTSVSNTEAFF. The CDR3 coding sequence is TGTGCCAGCAGCTTAACCTCTGTGAGTAACACTGAAGCTTTCTTT.

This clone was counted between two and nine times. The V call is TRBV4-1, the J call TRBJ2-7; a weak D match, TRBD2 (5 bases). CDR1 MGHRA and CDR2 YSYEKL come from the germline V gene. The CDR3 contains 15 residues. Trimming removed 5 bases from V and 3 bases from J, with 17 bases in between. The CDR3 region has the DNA TGCGCCAGCAGCAGGAGGAGCGGAGGTAGCTACGAGCAGTACTTC. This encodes CASSRRSGGSYEQYF.

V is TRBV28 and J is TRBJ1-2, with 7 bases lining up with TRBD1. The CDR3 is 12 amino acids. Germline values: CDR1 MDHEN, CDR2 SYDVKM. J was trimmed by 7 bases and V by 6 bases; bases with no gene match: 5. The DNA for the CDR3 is TGTGCCAGCAGCGAACGGACAGGTGGCTACACCTTC. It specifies CASSERTGGYTF.

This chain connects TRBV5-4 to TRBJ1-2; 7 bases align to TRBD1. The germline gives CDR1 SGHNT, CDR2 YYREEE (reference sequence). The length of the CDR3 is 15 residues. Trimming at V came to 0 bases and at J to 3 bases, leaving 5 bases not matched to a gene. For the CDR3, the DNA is TGTGCCAGCAGCTTGGGACAGGGCCGGGACTATGGCTACACCTTC. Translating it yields CASSLGQGRDYGYTF.

The CDR3 region is CASSSKQGNGELFF. CDR3 DNA: TGTGCCAGCAGCTCGAAACAGGGTAACGGGGAGCTGTTTTTT. The gene calls are TRBV5-4 and TRBJ2-2; maybe TRBD1 (6 bases). Germline V gene lookup returns CDR1 SGHNT and CDR2 YYREEE (reference sequence). The V and J ends lost 3 bases and 7 bases respectively, with 13 bases between them. This CDR3 has 14 amino acids.

The CDR3 region has the DNA TGTGCCAGCAGCCCTAGCCGGCAGCAGCAGCCCCAGCATTTT. Its translation is CASSPSRQQQPQHF. The V and J genes are TRBV7-9 and TRBJ1-5; D unresolved. Trimming pared 5 bases from V and 7 bases from J, leaving 15 bases between. The germline V gene has CDR1 SEHNR and CDR2 FQNEAQ (reference sequence). The CDR3 has 14 amino acids.